This TCR beta chain was observed in a study of T cell changes during pregnancy in multiple sclerosis. Deletions cut 3 bases from V and 4 bases from J, with 14 bases between. The CDR3 runs to 15 residues. The germline V gene encodes CDR1 SGDLS and CDR2 YYNGEE. Libraries were prepared by immunoSEQ multiplex PCR; TCRdb keeps only in-frame clonotypes and omits some of them. Counted here are 100,000 or so clones, more than 85% occurring once; the ten biggest clones make up approximately 3.7%. The sequence derives from a female donor with multiple sclerosis, enrolled in a pregnancy study. The sample was peripheral blood, taken after pregnancy. The chain carries TRBV9 and TRBJ1-3; D might be TRBD1 (6 bases). CDR3 residues: CASSATGGRGNTIYF. The CDR3 DNA reads TGTGCCAGCAGCGCGACAGGCGGTAGGGGAAACACCATATATTTT.